This T cell receptor (beta chain) was retrieved from a study of shared clonotypes between healthy human individuals. Overall study: Per donor, three plates held CD4 naive cells, three held CD4 memory, two held CD8 naive and one held CD8 memory.

In the authors' workflow: Junction-only immunoSEQ data arrived without quality scores, meaning filtering differed. Produced via immunoSEQ multiplex PCR; TCRdb's table is partial and in-frame only. The V and J calls and clone size are taken from that table; D and trimming were inferred from the DNA. The data show 2.5 million or so clones, around 94% seen once. The CDR3 is 16 amino acids. V was shortened by 2 bases and J by 0 bases, with 14 bases between the two germline ends. Germline V gene data show CDR1 as SGHTA and CDR2 as FQGNSA. Healthy HIV-negative adults with no recent acute infections or vaccinations were recruited as donors. Both subsets, CD45RA+ naive and CD45RA-negative memory, were split from the CD4+ cells.

The TCR was taken from a man aged 18 to 35 in good health. J is TRBJ2-7 and V is TRBV7-2; D gene uncertain. Specimen: naive CD4+ T cells sorted from blood. The subset here: CD45RA+ positively selected. The CDR3 nucleotides are TGTGCCAGCAGCTTATACGGCGGTCCCAGCTCCTACGAGCAGTACTTC. Amino acids: CASSLYGGPSSYEQYF.